A selection of T cell receptor beta chains follows, all from one sample in a study of blood T cell repertoires in COVID-19. Sequenced by immunoSEQ multiplex PCR; TCRdb stores in-frame clones only, minus some. The sample lists approximately 84,000 clones; roughly 79% were seen once. The sample was peripheral blood. The source of these receptors is a human donor in a cohort sampled during active COVID-19. The CDR3 runs from the conserved cysteine through the conserved F or W. A D gene is named only where the DNA matches it firmly. The listing skips clone size in some rows; elsewhere it reads once, few, many or a size class.

length: 15
V: TRBV5-1
D: TRBD1
J: TRBJ1-3
size: NA
DNA: TGCGCCAGCAGCACGGACAGGGCTACTGGAAACACCATATATTTT
CDR3: CASSTDRATGNTIYF

length: 13
V: TRBV5-1
D: TRBD1
J: TRBJ2-2
size: NA
DNA: TGCGCCAGCAGCTACGACAGGGTCGGGGAGCTGTTTTTT
CDR3: CASSYDRVGELFF

length: 13
V: TRBV7-7
D: NA
J: TRBJ2-1
size: NA
DNA: TGTGCCAGCAGCTTAGAGTTTAGCTATGAGCAGTTCTTC
CDR3: CASSLEFSYEQFF

length: 14
V: TRBV28
D: NA
J: TRBJ1-4
size: once
DNA: TGTGCCAGCAGTTTAGCAGGCGAAAATGAAAAACTGTTTTTT
CDR3: CASSLAGENEKLFF

length: 14
V: TRBV27
D: TRBD2
J: TRBJ2-3
size: once
DNA: TGTGCCAGCAGTCAGGGACTAAGCACAGATACGCAGTATTTT
CDR3: CASSQGLSTDTQYF

length: 16
V: TRBV7-2
D: TRBD2
J: TRBJ2-3
size: NA
DNA: TGTGCCAGCAGCTTAGGGGTTAGCGGGGGCGTAGATACGCAGTATTTT
CDR3: CASSLGVSGGVDTQYF

length: 14
V: TRBV5-4
D: NA
J: TRBJ2-1
size: many
DNA: TGTGCCAGCAGCCCCCCTCGGGGAAACAATGAGCAGTTCTTC
CDR3: CASSPPRGNNEQFF

length: 15
V: TRBV7-2
D: NA
J: TRBJ2-3
size: few
DNA: TGTGCCAGCACCTTTAGGAGGGCGGCGGCAGATACGCAGTATTTT
CDR3: CASTFRRAAADTQYF

length: 15
V: TRBV7-9
D: NA
J: TRBJ2-1
size: NA
DNA: TGTGCCAGCAGACGCACTTCCTCCGCCAACAATGAGCAGTTCTTC
CDR3: CASRRTSSANNEQFF

length: 16
V: TRBV6-5
D: TRBD1
J: TRBJ2-7
size: NA
DNA: TGTGCCAGCAGTTACTCGAGCAGGGGGCTACCCTACGAGCAGTACTTC
CDR3: CASSYSSRGLPYEQYF

length: 14
V: TRBV19
D: NA
J: TRBJ1-1
size: NA
DNA: TGTGCCAGTAAATTCGGACTCATGAACACTGAAGCTTTCTTT
CDR3: CASKFGLMNTEAFF

length: 14
V: TRBV7-8
D: TRBD1
J: TRBJ1-5
size: NA
DNA: TGTGCCAGCAGCTTGAACAGGGGGAATCAGCCCCAGCATTTT
CDR3: CASSLNRGNQPQHF

length: 14
V: TRBV6-1
D: NA
J: TRBJ1-5
size: NA
DNA: TGTGCCAGCAGTGAGTCCTCAGGGGTTCAGCCCCAGCATTTT
CDR3: CASSESSGVQPQHF

length: 16
V: TRBV11-2
D: TRBD1
J: TRBJ2-7
size: NA
DNA: TGTGCCAGCAGCCAAGGGTCGGGACAGGGACCCTACGAGCAGTACTTC
CDR3: CASSQGSGQGPYEQYF

length: 14
V: TRBV30
D: TRBD1
J: TRBJ1-1
size: NA
DNA: TGTGCCTGGAGTGATACAGGGGGTGGCTCTGAAGCTTTCTTT
CDR3: CAWSDTGGGSEAFF

length: 16
V: TRBV4-2
D: TRBD2
J: TRBJ2-1
size: NA
DNA: TGTGCCAGCAGCCAAACCGGGACTAGCGGGAGAACTGAGCAGTTCTTC
CDR3: CASSQTGTSGRTEQFF

length: 11
V: TRBV2
D: NA
J: TRBJ2-7
size: NA
DNA: TGTGCCAGCGCAGATTCCTACGAGCAGTACTTC
CDR3: CASADSYEQYF

length: 15
V: TRBV28
D: TRBD2
J: TRBJ2-1
size: NA
DNA: TGTGCCAGCAGAGCCGGGACTAGCGGCTACAATGAGCAGTTCTTC
CDR3: CASRAGTSGYNEQFF

length: 15
V: TRBV6-5
D: TRBD1
J: TRBJ2-1
size: once
DNA: TGTGCCAGCAGTCAGGACAGGGCTAGTAACAATGAGCAGTTCTTC
CDR3: CASSQDRASNNEQFF

length: 15
V: TRBV3-1/TRBV3-2
D: TRBD2
J: TRBJ2-1
size: NA
DNA: TGTGCCAGCAGCCGTTCGGCTAGCGGGAGTGGATCTCTGTTCTTC
CDR3: CASSRSASGSGSLFF

length: 16
V: TRBV5-1
D: NA
J: TRBJ1-2
size: few
DNA: TGCGCCAGCAGCCCACTAAGCCAAACAGGGCGGGCTGGCTACACCTTC
CDR3: CASSPLSQTGRAGYTF

length: 16
V: TRBV18
D: TRBD1
J: TRBJ1-2
size: few
DNA: TGTGCCAGCTCACCCACTCGACAGGGGGCGAGGGATGGCTACACCTTC
CDR3: CASSPTRQGARDGYTF

length: 15
V: TRBV15
D: NA
J: TRBJ1-5
size: few
DNA: TGTGCCACCAGCAGAGATAGTAGCCAGCATCAGCCCCAGCATTTT
CDR3: CATSRDSSQHQPQHF

length: 15
V: TRBV28
D: TRBD1
J: TRBJ1-3
size: NA
DNA: TGTGCCAGCAGTCCGGCCGACAGGGGCGACAAGAAAATATATTTT
CDR3: CASSPADRGDKKIYF

length: 17
V: TRBV7-8
D: TRBD1
J: TRBJ1-6
size: NA
DNA: TGTGCCAGCAGCCTGACGACAGGGAACCAGGGCCGATCACCCCTCCACTTT
CDR3: CASSLTTGNQGRSPLHF

length: 16
V: TRBV28
D: NA
J: TRBJ1-6
size: NA
DNA: TGTGCCAGCAGACCTGGGGGGGACACCTATAATTCACCCCTCCACTTT
CDR3: CASRPGGDTYNSPLHF

length: 15
V: TRBV6-6
D: NA
J: TRBJ2-3
size: NA
DNA: TGTGCCAGCAGTTCCCCGCAGGGAGGTACAGATACGCAGTATTTT
CDR3: CASSSPQGGTDTQYF

length: 14
V: TRBV7-9
D: NA
J: TRBJ2-5
size: NA
DNA: TGTGCCAGCAGCTCTACAGGGAAACAAGAGACCCAGTACTTC
CDR3: CASSSTGKQETQYF

length: 16
V: TRBV19
D: TRBD2
J: TRBJ2-1
size: NA
DNA: TGTGCCAGTAGTATAGGCCTAGCGGGGGCCGGGGATGAGCAGTTCTTC
CDR3: CASSIGLAGAGDEQFF

length: 14
V: TRBV28
D: TRBD1
J: TRBJ1-5
size: few
DNA: TGTGCCAGCTATCAGCAGGGGGCGGGGCAGCCCCAGCATTTT
CDR3: CASYQQGAGQPQHF

length: 16
V: TRBV4-2
D: TRBD2
J: TRBJ2-7
size: NA
DNA: TGTGCCAGCAGCCAAGAATCCGGGGGGACCTCCTACGAGCAGTACTTC
CDR3: CASSQESGGTSYEQYF

length: 15
V: TRBV5-6
D: NA
J: TRBJ1-5
size: few
DNA: TGTGCCAGCAGCTTGGGGCCTCAGAGCAATCAGCCCCAGCATTTT
CDR3: CASSLGPQSNQPQHF

length: 15
V: TRBV29-1
D: NA
J: TRBJ2-5
size: NA
DNA: TGCAGCGTTGAAGTCCAGGTGGAGGATAGAGAGACCCAGTACTTC
CDR3: CSVEVQVEDRETQYF

length: 13
V: TRBV3-1/TRBV3-2
D: TRBD1
J: TRBJ1-5
size: few
DNA: TGTGCCAGCAGCCGCCAGGGGGACCAGCCCCAGCATTTT
CDR3: CASSRQGDQPQHF

length: 16
V: TRBV7-9
D: TRBD2
J: TRBJ2-1
size: NA
DNA: TGTGCCAGCAGCCCCTTAGGACTAGCGTCTTACAATGAGCAGTTCTTC
CDR3: CASSPLGLASYNEQFF

length: 15
V: TRBV29-1
D: NA
J: TRBJ1-5
size: NA
DNA: TGCAGCCCCGGATCGCGGACCGGGATGGATCAGCCCCAGCATTTT
CDR3: CSPGSRTGMDQPQHF

length: 14
V: TRBV28
D: NA
J: TRBJ1-5
size: NA
DNA: TGTGCCAGCAGTTTATGGGGTAGGGGGCAGCCCCAGCATTTT
CDR3: CASSLWGRGQPQHF

length: 13
V: TRBV7-3
D: TRBD1
J: TRBJ2-2
size: NA
DNA: TGTGCCAGCAGCTTACAGGGGGCCGGGGAGCTGTTTTTT
CDR3: CASSLQGAGELFF

length: 16
V: TRBV10-2
D: NA
J: TRBJ2-1
size: few
DNA: TGCGCCAGCAGGGATTTAGCGGTTTTCACCTACAATGAGCAGTTCTTC
CDR3: CASRDLAVFTYNEQFF

length: 14
V: TRBV15
D: NA
J: TRBJ1-6
size: NA
DNA: TGTGCCACCTCCAGAGGGCTCTATAATTCACCCCTCCACTTT
CDR3: CATSRGLYNSPLHF

length: 16
V: TRBV13
D: NA
J: TRBJ2-3
size: NA
DNA: TGTGCCAGCAGCGCCCGGACAGTGGGCGGGACAGATACGCAGTATTTT
CDR3: CASSARTVGGTDTQYF

length: 13
V: TRBV5-1
D: NA
J: TRBJ2-1
size: NA
DNA: TGCGCCAGCAGCTTGGGCAGCTACAATGAGCAGTTCTTC
CDR3: CASSLGSYNEQFF

length: 13
V: TRBV11-2
D: NA
J: TRBJ1-2
size: few
DNA: TGTGCCAGCAGCTTAGGACAGAACTATGGCTACACCTTC
CDR3: CASSLGQNYGYTF

length: 14
V: TRBV28
D: TRBD2
J: TRBJ2-2
size: NA
DNA: TGTGCCAGCAAAGGACTAGCTGTTGGCCGGGAGCTGTTTTTT
CDR3: CASKGLAVGRELFF

length: 16
V: TRBV27
D: TRBD2
J: TRBJ2-3
size: NA
DNA: TGTGCCAGCAGCTTGGGGCCGGGACTAGCGGGGGATACGCAGTATTTT
CDR3: CASSLGPGLAGDTQYF

length: 13
V: TRBV5-1
D: NA
J: TRBJ1-1
size: NA
DNA: TGCGCCAGCAGGCGGGATTTGAACACTGAAGCTTTCTTT
CDR3: CASRRDLNTEAFF

length: 15
V: TRBV28
D: TRBD1
J: TRBJ1-3
size: NA
DNA: TGTGCCAGCAGGGAACAGGGGGCAGCCGGAAACACCATATATTTT
CDR3: CASREQGAAGNTIYF

length: 15
V: TRBV7-9
D: TRBD1
J: TRBJ1-4
size: many
DNA: TGTGCCAGCAGCTACCGGGACAGGGATCGTGAAAAACTGTTTTTT
CDR3: CASSYRDRDREKLFF

length: 15
V: TRBV2
D: NA
J: TRBJ1-4
size: NA
DNA: TGTGCCAGCAGACGTCAGGGTTCCGCTAATGAAAAACTGTTTTTT
CDR3: CASRRQGSANEKLFF

length: 15
V: TRBV3-1/TRBV3-2
D: TRBD2
J: TRBJ2-5
size: NA
DNA: TGTGCCAGCAGCCAAGCGACTAGCGGGGGAAAGACCCAGTACTTC
CDR3: CASSQATSGGKTQYF

length: 17
V: TRBV18
D: NA
J: TRBJ2-1
size: NA
DNA: TGTGCCAGCTCACCACCACGGACAGCGAGCTCCTACAATGAGCAGTTCTTC
CDR3: CASSPPRTASSYNEQFF

length: 20
V: TRBV3-1/TRBV3-2
D: TRBD2
J: TRBJ2-2
size: NA
DNA: TGTGCCAGCAGCCAAACTGGTGGACTAGCGGGGGGCCTGAACACCGGGGAGCTGTTTTTT
CDR3: CASSQTGGLAGGLNTGELFF

length: 16
V: TRBV7-2
D: TRBD2
J: TRBJ2-4
size: NA
DNA: TGTGCCAGCAGCCCCGGGGCGGGAGTAGCCAAAAACATTCAGTACTTC
CDR3: CASSPGAGVAKNIQYF

length: 14
V: TRBV18
D: NA
J: TRBJ2-5
size: NA
DNA: TGTGCCAGCTCACCACCGGAACAGCAAGAGACCCAGTACTTC
CDR3: CASSPPEQQETQYF

length: 15
V: TRBV7-9
D: NA
J: TRBJ2-7
size: few
DNA: TGTGCCAGCAGCTTAAGTGCTGGCCACTCCTACGAGCAGTACTTC
CDR3: CASSLSAGHSYEQYF